The clone carrying this TCR beta chain was counted ten times or more. As yet, its antigen is unknown. This record belongs to a study of response to subunit inactivated influenza vaccine. General study findings and limits: Each seasonal influenza vaccination, the authors suggested, recruits few new T cells.

V was shortened by 4 bases and J by 10 bases, with 17 bases between the two germline ends. The CDR3 extends over 14 amino acids. In germline, CDR1 is MNHEY, CDR2 SVGEGT. TCRdb itself ran the RT-PCR reads through MiXCR, one entry per CDR3 protein. The sample has roughly 570,000 distinct CDR3 sequences; 10% to 15% are singletons. Here the sequenced sample was PBMCs from blood, taken 45 days after vaccination. This chain connects TRBV6-2 or TRBV6-3 to TRBJ2-1; D might be TRBD1 (6 bases). This clonotype originated in a man aged 50 or older who received an inactivated influenza vaccine. The CDR3 sequence: CASSLALGGNEQFF. In nucleotides, the CDR3 is TGTGCCAGCAGTTTGGCCTTAGGGGGAAACGAGCAGTTCTTC.